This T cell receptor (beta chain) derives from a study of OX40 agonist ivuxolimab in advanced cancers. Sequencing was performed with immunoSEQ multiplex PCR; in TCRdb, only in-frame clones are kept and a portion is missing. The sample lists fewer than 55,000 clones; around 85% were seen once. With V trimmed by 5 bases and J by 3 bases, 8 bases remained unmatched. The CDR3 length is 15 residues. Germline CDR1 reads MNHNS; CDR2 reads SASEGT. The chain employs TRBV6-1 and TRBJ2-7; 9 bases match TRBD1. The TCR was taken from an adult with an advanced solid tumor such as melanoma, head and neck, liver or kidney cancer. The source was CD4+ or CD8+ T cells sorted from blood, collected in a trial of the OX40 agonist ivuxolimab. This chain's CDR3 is CASSSPGQGDYEQYF. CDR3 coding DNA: TGTGCCAGCAGTTCTCCGGGACAGGGAGACTACGAGCAGTACTTC.